This T cell receptor (beta chain) was sequenced for a study of blood T cell repertoires in COVID-19. Study at large: Sources were T cells, B-cell-depleted T cells, or PBMCs; the material itself was cDNA or gDNA.

Produced via immunoSEQ multiplex PCR; TCRdb's table is partial and in-frame only. The data show 150,000 to 200,000 clones, roughly 80% seen once. The clonotype was recovered from a woman of 80 years or more with acute or convalescent COVID-19. Source material: peripheral blood.

The CDR3 here is CASSEGQGAYQPQHF. CDR3 nucleotide sequence: TGTGCCAGCAGTGAAGGACAGGGTGCGTATCAGCCCCAGCATTTT. V is TRBV6-1 and J is TRBJ1-5, with 7 bases that match TRBD1. The CDR3 totals 15 residues. J lost 5 bases, V lost 1 base, and 5 bases had no gene match. The germline V gene encodes CDR1 MNHNS and CDR2 SASEGT.